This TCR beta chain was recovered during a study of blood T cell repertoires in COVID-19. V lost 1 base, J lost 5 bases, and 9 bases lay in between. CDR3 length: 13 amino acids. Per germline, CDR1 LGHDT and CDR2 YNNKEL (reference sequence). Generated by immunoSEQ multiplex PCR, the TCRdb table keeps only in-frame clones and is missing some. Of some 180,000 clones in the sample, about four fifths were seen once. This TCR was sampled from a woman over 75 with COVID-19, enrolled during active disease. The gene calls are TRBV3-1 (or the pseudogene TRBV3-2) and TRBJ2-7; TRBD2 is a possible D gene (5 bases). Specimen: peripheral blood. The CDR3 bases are TGTGCCAGCAGCCAAGGATCGGGGAACGAGCAGTACTTC. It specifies CASSQGSGNEQYF.